Following are 7 T cell receptor beta chains from one sample sequenced in a study of T cells in localized non-small cell lung cancer. The assay was immunoSEQ multiplex PCR, and TCRdb's table has in-frame clones only and misses some. The data hold about 74,000 clones, with about four fifths observed a single time. Here the sequenced sample was peripheral blood, taken before any cancer treatment. The source is a female donor over 55 with stage I lung adenocarcinoma.

The rearrangement links TRBV7-2 to TRBJ2-1, with D possibly matching TRBD2 (6 bases). Between the trimmed V and J ends, which lost 1 base and 15 bases, there was a span of 16 bases. Germline V gene lookup returns CDR1 SGHTA and CDR2 FQGNSA. The CDR3 is made up of 13 amino acids. Here the CDR3 reads CASSLVEGVLTFF. DNA for the CDR3: TGTGCCAGCAGCTTAGTGGAGGGAGTTTTGACGTTCTTC.

This clone appeared a single time. This chain joins TRBV11-3 and TRBJ1-2; D gene unclear. Germline V gives CDR1 SGHNT, CDR2 YENEEA. V gave up 7 bases and J gave up 0 bases, with 12 bases separating them. The CDR3 covers 14 residues. The CDR3 sequence: CASKGQNTNYGYTF. For the CDR3, the DNA is TGTGCCAGCAAGGGTCAGAACACTAACTATGGCTACACCTTC.

A single count supports this clone. The rearrangement joins TRBV19 to TRBJ2-1, with D tentatively TRBD2 (6 bases). The CDR3 loop spans 13 amino acids. Per germline, CDR1 LNHDA and CDR2 SQIVND (reference sequence). Trimming removed 6 bases from V and 2 bases from J, with 8 bases in between. The CDR3 here is CASSREAYNEQFF. CDR3 in DNA: TGTGCCAGTAGCAGGGAGGCCTACAATGAGCAGTTCTTC.

The chain employs TRBV10-1 and TRBJ1-1; possibly TRBD1 for D (6 bases). Between the trimmed V and J ends, which lost 3 bases and 2 bases, there was a span of 10 bases. CDR1 is WNHNN, CDR2 SYGVQD, per germline (reference sequence). The length of the CDR3 is 14 residues. CDR3 in DNA: TGCGCCAGCAGTGAAACAGGGCGTAACACTGAAGCTTTCTTT. Translated, it gives CASSETGRNTEAFF.

The chain links TRBV2 to TRBJ1-4, with 10 bases fitting TRBD1. Germline loops: CDR1 SNHLY, CDR2 FYNNEI. V trimming: 6 bases; J trimming: 6 bases; junction bases outside the gene matches: 4. This CDR3 spans 14 amino acids. The CDR3 DNA sequence: TGTGCCAGCAGCCAGGACAGGGGGGATGAAAAACTGTTTTTT. The encoded protein is CASSQDRGDEKLFF.

The V and J genes are TRBV5-1 and TRBJ2-7; 7 nucleotides agree with TRBD1. The V segment lost 0 bases and the J segment 2 bases; nucleotides outside the gene matches: 8. Germline V gene data show CDR1 as SGHRS and CDR2 as YFSETQ. The CDR3 has 16 amino acids. The CDR3 coding sequence is TGCGCCAGCAGCTTGGGGGGACAGAATCCCGCCTACGAGCAGTACTTC. The encoded protein is CASSLGGQNPAYEQYF. Complete variable domain (other parts from reference TRBV5-1 and TRBJ2-7): KAGVTQTPRYLIKTRGQQVTLSCSPISGHRSVSWYQQTPGQGLQFLFEYFSETQRNKGNFPGRFSGRQFSNSRSEMNVSTLELGDSALYLCASSLGGQNPAYEQYFGPGTRLTVT.

V usage is TRBV7-2 and J usage is TRBJ2-7; 11 nucleotides align to TRBD2. From germline, CDR1 is SGHTA and CDR2 FQGNSA. This CDR3 has 17 residues. J lost 6 bases, V lost 0 bases, and 10 bases had no gene match. In nucleotides, the CDR3 is TGTGCCAGCAGCTTAGCTGTTACTAGCGGGAGACTCCCCGAGCAGTACTTC. Translated, it gives CASSLAVTSGRLPEQYF.